This T cell receptor (beta chain) was recorded in a study of blood T cell repertoires in COVID-19. Study background: Specimens from acute and convalescent COVID-19 originated in the United States, Italy and Spain.

Clones were sequenced by immunoSEQ multiplex PCR, and TCRdb holds only the in-frame ones, with some missing. The table has 450,000 to 500,000 clones, roughly nine tenths seen once. All enrollees were roughly 18 to 95 years old and from 24 US areas. Clinical history as reported by participants underpinned cohort assignment. Cohort 3 recovery required two negative PCRs, clearance, or symptom resolution. The CDR3 is made up of 13 amino acids. The V and J ends lost 7 bases and 1 base, in that order; junction bases with no gene match: 3. Germline-derived CDR1 and CDR2 are KGHSH and LQKENI. The chain couples TRBV18 to TRBJ2-5, with 7 bases matching TRBD1. The source material was PBMCs or T cells enriched from blood (not recorded which). The clonotype comes from a woman aged 55-70 years who had recovered from COVID-19. The CDR3 loop is CASFGTAQETQYF. The CDR3 DNA is TGTGCCAGCTTTGGGACAGCCCAAGAGACCCAGTACTTC. Drawing the rest from reference TRBV18 and TRBJ2-5, the complete variable domain is NAGVMQNPRHLVRRRGQEARLRCSPMKGHSHVYWYRQLPEEGLKFMVYLQKENIIDESGMPKERFSAEFPKEGPSILRIQQVVRGDSAAYFCASFGTAQETQYFGPGTRLLVL.